This TCR beta chain was observed in a study of T-cell reconstitution after alpha-beta-depleted transplantation in children. As to this clonotype: Its antigen is undetermined.

The authors prepared the TCRbeta library with unique molecular identifiers. TCRdb ran MiXCR on the PCR reads and lists one entry per CDR3 protein. The data hold 60,000 or so distinct CDR3 sequences, with around 40% observed a single time. Germline V CDR1 and CDR2: SGHTA, FQGNSA. The V segment lost 4 bases and the J segment 4 bases; nucleotides outside the gene matches: 6. The CDR3 spans 15 residues. Notes on the study in general: The study reportedly traced alpha-beta T cells about two months after transplant to several hundred expanded graft clones. T-cell counts and diversity at one year following transplant were attributed mainly to newly produced T cells. Some patients showed high day-60 TCRbeta diversity, which derived from surviving recipient T cells and thymic progenitors.

This rearrangement joins TRBV7-2 to TRBJ2-7; TRBD2 matches 11 bases. The source is a male patient between 10 and 17 years old who had a stem cell transplant for acute lymphoblastic leukemia, so the T cells may come from the graft donor. The sequences come from PBMCs, mostly from graft donor cells, collected 360 days after TCRalphabeta/CD19-depleted stem cell transplant. This chain's CDR3 is CASSSQTSGVYEQYF. CDR3 DNA: TGTGCCAGCAGCTCGCAGACTAGCGGGGTTTACGAGCAGTACTTC.